A selection of T cell receptor beta chains follows, all from one sample in a study of T cell clones after liver transplantation. Profiling relied on immunoSEQ multiplex PCR, and the TCRdb table lists in-frame clones only, not all of them. Of tens of thousands of clones listed, 82% are singletons. This sample comprised CD4+ T cells from blood, obtained roughly 3.5 years after liver transplant. These receptors came from a human patient who received a liver transplant. Some T cells may arise from the graft donor. CDR3s include the opening cysteine and the closing phenylalanine or tryptophan. D genes are given only for firm matches. Some rows have no size entry. The others give once, few or many, or a class for an expanded clone.

d_gene,v_gene,abundance,j_gene,CDR3nt,CDR3aa
.,TRBV29-1,.,TRBJ2-1,TGCAGCGTTCTCGGGACTCCTCGAAACAATGAGCAGTTCTTC,CSVLGTPRNNEQFF
.,TRBV28,.,TRBJ2-7,TGTGCCAGCAGACCTCTCAGGGATCCCTACGAGCAGTACTTC,CASRPLRDPYEQYF
TRBD2,TRBV4-1,.,TRBJ2-3,TGCGCCAGCAGCCAACTCTCCCTAGCGGGAGAAACAGATACGCAGTATTTT,CASSQLSLAGETDTQYF
.,TRBV6-5,.,TRBJ1-3,TGTGCCAGCAGTTACTCCACAGCTGGAAACACCATATATTTT,CASSYSTAGNTIYF
.,TRBV5-1,.,TRBJ1-1,TGCGCCAGCAGCTCGATGACAGACTTGAACACTGAAGCTTTCTTT,CASSSMTDLNTEAFF
TRBD2,TRBV28,.,TRBJ2-1,TGTGCCAGCAGTTTACCGGGAGGGCCGGTCCATGAGCAGTTCTTC,CASSLPGGPVHEQFF
.,TRBV28,.,TRBJ1-1,TGTGCCAGCAGTTATCAGGGTCTTGGTTTGTGGAACACTGAAGCTTTCTTT,CASSYQGLGLWNTEAFF
.,TRBV5-6,.,TRBJ2-7,TGTGCCAGCAGTCGGGACGGAGCCTACGAGCAGTACTTC,CASSRDGAYEQYF
.,TRBV5-1,.,TRBJ1-1,TGCGCCAGCAGCGGAGCTAGGGGTCGGAACACTGAAGCTTTCTTT,CASSGARGRNTEAFF
.,TRBV30,few,TRBJ2-5,TGTGCCTGCCCCCGGGACTTTCAAGAGACCCAGTACTTC,CACPRDFQETQYF
.,TRBV6-5,.,TRBJ2-3,TGTGCCAGCAGTGATCCTAGTTGGTCGGATACGCAGTATTTT,CASSDPSWSDTQYF
TRBD1,TRBV4-3,few,TRBJ2-2,TGCGCCAGCAGCCAAGATTGGGACAGGGGCGAAACCGGGGAGCTGTTTTTT,CASSQDWDRGETGELFF
.,TRBV11-2,once,TRBJ1-2,TGTGCCAGCAGCTCCGCCATAGCGGGCTATGGCTACACCTTC,CASSSAIAGYGYTF
.,TRBV5-1,.,TRBJ2-3,TGCGCCAGCAGTTCGAATCCTCCCGGTTTGGCAGATACGCAGTATTTT,CASSSNPPGLADTQYF
.,TRBV9,.,TRBJ2-3,TGTGCCAGCAGCGGCGGTGGCCCAGATACGCAGTATTTT,CASSGGGPDTQYF
TRBD1,TRBV5-1,once,TRBJ1-4,TGCGCCAGCAGCCCCACTCCCTCCGGGACAGGGAAACTGTTTTTT,CASSPTPSGTGKLFF
.,TRBV28,.,TRBJ2-3,TGTGCCAGCAGCAGACATAGTCCCCAGTATTTT,CASSRHSPQYF
.,TRBV30,.,TRBJ2-2,TGTGCCTGGAGTGTTTATTGGACCGGGGAGCTGTTTTTT,CAWSVYWTGELFF
.,TRBV21-1,.,TRBJ1-5,TGTGCCAGCAGCAACATAAGGCCCCTCGGGGGGAATAGCAATCAGCCCCAGCATTTT,CASSNIRPLGGNSNQPQHF
.,TRBV5-1,once,TRBJ1-4,TGCGCCAGCAGCTTTCGAACCCCAGGGTGGACCACCGGAGGGGAAAAACTGTTTTTT,CASSFRTPGWTTGGEKLFF
.,TRBV18,.,TRBJ2-4,TGTGCCAGCTCACCCCAGGGGGGGGCCTTAAAGGTTCAGTACTTC,CASSPQGGALKVQYF
TRBD2,TRBV5-1,.,TRBJ2-3,TGCGCCAGCAGCCCGACTAGCGGGATCAGTGATACGCAGTATTTT,CASSPTSGISDTQYF
.,TRBV18,few,TRBJ2-7,TGTGCCAGCTCACCCTCCGCCGACCGATTGACCTACGAGCAGTACTTC,CASSPSADRLTYEQYF
TRBD1,TRBV18,.,TRBJ2-2,TGTGCCAGCTCACTACAGGGGACCGGGGAGCTGTTTTTT,CASSLQGTGELFF
.,TRBV19,.,TRBJ2-2,TGTGCCAGTAGTATTTATCGGGGGGCGGGCACCGGGGAGCTGTTTTTT,CASSIYRGAGTGELFF
.,TRBV5-1,.,TRBJ2-7,TGCGCCAGCAGCTTGGCGGGGAGGAGCTCCTACGAGCAGTACTTC,CASSLAGRSSYEQYF
.,TRBV7-9,.,TRBJ2-1,TGTGCCAGCAGCTTAGGTCAAATTTGGTTCTTC,CASSLGQIWFF
.,TRBV10-1,few,TRBJ2-2,TGCGCCAGCAGGACAGGCCAGAACACCGGGGAGCTGTTTTTT,CASRTGQNTGELFF
TRBD1,TRBV6-5,.,TRBJ1-5,TGTGCCAGCGGGGAGAGACAGGGCGGGCAGCCCCAGCATTTT,CASGERQGGQPQHF
.,TRBV9,.,TRBJ1-3,TGTGCCAGCAGCGTAGGGGTCGGTTCCGGGGGAAACACCATATATTTT,CASSVGVGSGGNTIYF
TRBD1,TRBV9,once,TRBJ1-2,TGTGCCAGCAGCGTGACAGGGAATGGGGGCTACACCTTC,CASSVTGNGGYTF
.,TRBV21-1,.,TRBJ2-7,TGTGCCAGCAGCAAAACAGGACACGTGGTGGAATCCTACGAGCAGTACTTC,CASSKTGHVVESYEQYF
.,TRBV5-1,.,TRBJ2-3,TGCGCCAGCGGGAGCAGGGAGGATACGCAGTATTTT,CASGSREDTQYF
.,TRBV5-4,.,TRBJ2-1,TGTGCCAGCAGCTTGGGGGCGGGGCGCTACAATGAGCAGTTCTTC,CASSLGAGRYNEQFF
TRBD1,TRBV28,.,TRBJ1-5,TGTGCCAGCAGTTTATCAGGGGGGTCCAATCAGCCCCAGCATTTT,CASSLSGGSNQPQHF
TRBD1,TRBV9,.,TRBJ1-1,TGTGCCAGCAGCACCCGGACAGGGGGGTCTGAAGCTTTCTTT,CASSTRTGGSEAFF
TRBD2,TRBV19,few,TRBJ2-1,TGTGCCAGTAGTCCCAGCGGGAGGATTTACAATGAGCAGTTCTTC,CASSPSGRIYNEQFF
.,TRBV11-2,few,TRBJ2-4,TGTGCCAGCAGCCCCGGGCTTCTCCGGGGAGGGGGTTGGTACATTCAGTACTTC,CASSPGLLRGGGWYIQYF